The rows below give T cell receptor beta chains drawn from one sample of a study of shared clonotypes between healthy human individuals. Only in-frame clones appear in the TCRdb table, and some are missing; sequencing was by immunoSEQ multiplex PCR. The repertoire holds roughly 2.5 million clones, roughly nine tenths seen once, with under 0.15% in the top ten. Sample: naive CD4+ T cells sorted from blood. These TCRs come from a man between 18 and 29 years old in good health. Both conserved end residues are part of each CDR3. A D gene is named only where the DNA matches it firmly. A row's size may be missing; if present it is once, few, many or a size class.

v_call	d_call	clone_size	j_call	cdr3_nt	cdr3_aa
TRBV19	NA	NA	TRBJ2-2	TGTGCCAGTACCCAACTGGGGACCGGGGAGCTGTTTTTT	CASTQLGTGELFF
TRBV5-5	NA	NA	TRBJ1-6	TGTGCCAGCAGCTCGAGACAGGTCTCCGGCTCCTATAATTCACCCCTCCACTTT	CASSSRQVSGSYNSPLHF
TRBV5-1	TRBD1	NA	TRBJ1-1	TGCGCCAGCAGCCCGGGGGACAGGGCGGCCACTGAAGCTTTCTTT	CASSPGDRAATEAFF
TRBV30	TRBD1	NA	TRBJ2-5	TGTGCTTGGACAGGGGGCTTCGGAGAGACCCAGTACTTC	CAWTGGFGETQYF
TRBV5-1	NA	NA	TRBJ2-3	TGCGCCAGCAGCGTGGTTAGCGACCTCACAGATACGCAGTATTTT	CASSVVSDLTDTQYF
TRBV7-9	TRBD1	NA	TRBJ1-1	TGTGCCAGCAGCTTAGTTTGGCAGGGGGGGACTGAAGCTTTCTTT	CASSLVWQGGTEAFF
TRBV5-4	NA	NA	TRBJ2-7	TGTGCCAGCAGTGAGACAGGTGGATACGAGCAGTACTTC	CASSETGGYEQYF
TRBV7-9	TRBD2	NA	TRBJ2-2	TGTGCCAGCAGTCGTAGCGGGATTAAGGTCGGGGAGCTGTTTTTT	CASSRSGIKVGELFF
TRBV5-1	NA	NA	TRBJ2-3	TGCGCCAGCAGCCCAAGGAGGGTAGACACAGATACGCAGTATTTT	CASSPRRVDTDTQYF
TRBV2	NA	once	TRBJ2-3	TGTGCCAGCTCTGCGGAACCCACAGATACGCAGTATTTT	CASSAEPTDTQYF
TRBV6-1	TRBD2	NA	TRBJ2-2	TGTGCCAGCAGTGAAGCGGCGGGAGGGCCGACCGGGGAGCTGTTTTTT	CASSEAAGGPTGELFF
TRBV2	TRBD2	NA	TRBJ2-1	TGTGCCAGCACTACCGTGACTAGCACCCTCAGGGAGCAGTTCTTC	CASTTVTSTLREQFF